This T cell receptor (beta chain) was recorded in a study of CD8+ T cells in alopecia areata. Extraction and reverse transcription of RNA yielded cDNA as the sequencing template. Sequencing used immunoSEQ multiplex PCR; TCRdb keeps in-frame clones, though not all of them. This sample has about 200,000 clones, with more than 45% found just once. From germline, CDR1 is GTSNPN and CDR2 SVGIG (reference sequence). The CDR3 extends over 12 amino acids. V lost 0 bases, J lost 4 bases, and 7 bases lay in between. Treatment in this sample: oral pan-JAK inhibitor, 5-10 mg twice daily. Of note for this clone: This CDR3 is also generated by other DNA sequences in the sample.

The genes are TRBV30 and TRBJ2-7, with D uncertain. This TCR was sampled from a human donor with alopecia areata. Specimen: CD4+ T cells sorted from blood, collected at week 4, from a patient treated with tofacitinib. The CDR3 DNA reads as TGTGCCTGGAGTGTAGGTGGGTACGAGCAGTACTTC. Protein sequence: CAWSVGGYEQYF. Combining the CDR3 with reference TRBV30 and TRBJ2-7 gives the whole variable domain SQTIHQWPATLVQPVGSPLSLECTVEGTSNPNLYWYRQAAGRGLQLLFYSVGIGQISSEVPQNLSASRPQDRQFILSSKKLLLSDSGFYLCAWSVGGYEQYFGPGTRLTVT.